The rows below give T cell receptor beta chains drawn from one sample of a study of T cell responses to AZD1222 COVID-19 vaccine. Profiled with immunoSEQ multiplex PCR; TCRdb holds only in-frame clones, not every one. The sample has about 100,000 clones; around 87% are singletons. This specimen consisted of peripheral blood, obtained on day 0 of AZD1222 vaccination. The receptors here all came from an adult in good health. Each CDR3 is given with its conserved first and last residue. Each record gives: D gene, V gene, J gene, clone size, CDR3 DNA, CDR3 protein. A D gene is named only where the DNA matches it firmly. Size tells how often a clone was seen (once, few, many) or the class of an expanded clone, and some rows leave it out.

D: NA
V: TRBV6-2/TRBV6-3
J: TRBJ1-5
size: few
DNA: TGTGCCAGCAGTTACTCGCGAAGGCCCAATCAGCCCCAGCATTTT
CDR3: CASSYSRRPNQPQHF

D: NA
V: TRBV6-5
J: TRBJ2-2
size: NA
DNA: TGTGCCAGACCGGAGGGGCTCACCGGGGAGCTGTTTTTT
CDR3: CARPEGLTGELFF

D: TRBD1
V: TRBV7-6
J: TRBJ2-7
size: NA
DNA: TGTGCCAGCAGCCAGGACAGGGGAACGTTTCTGGAGCAGTACTTC
CDR3: CASSQDRGTFLEQYF

D: NA
V: TRBV28
J: TRBJ1-3
size: NA
DNA: TGTGCCAGCAGATTAAGCTCTGGAAACACCATATATTTT
CDR3: CASRLSSGNTIYF

D: NA
V: TRBV7-6
J: TRBJ2-1
size: NA
DNA: TGTGCCAGCAGCTTAGATTTGGGAGCTGACAATGAGCAGTTCTTC
CDR3: CASSLDLGADNEQFF

D: NA
V: TRBV9
J: TRBJ2-2
size: NA
DNA: TGTGCCAGCAGCGTAGGGCTCGCGAACACCGGCCCCGGGGAGCTGTTTTTT
CDR3: CASSVGLANTGPGELFF

D: NA
V: TRBV5-6
J: TRBJ1-6
size: NA
DNA: TGTGCCAGCAGCTTGCCAGGGGTAGGTTCGGCCCTCCACTTT
CDR3: CASSLPGVGSALHF

D: TRBD1
V: TRBV5-1
J: TRBJ1-2
size: NA
DNA: TGCGCCAGCAGATCGCAGGGGGCTGATGGCTACACCTTC
CDR3: CASRSQGADGYTF

D: NA
V: TRBV12-3/TRBV12-4
J: TRBJ1-1
size: NA
DNA: TGTGCCAGCAGCACTGGGGGGCTGACTGAAGCTTTCTTT
CDR3: CASSTGGLTEAFF

D: NA
V: TRBV12-3/TRBV12-4
J: TRBJ1-2
size: few
DNA: TGTGCCAGCACTCCACCCGGGGACTATGGCTACACCTTC
CDR3: CASTPPGDYGYTF

D: TRBD1
V: TRBV18
J: TRBJ1-5
size: NA
DNA: TGTGCCAGCTCACCGGGACAGGGTAACAATCAGCCCCAGCATTTT
CDR3: CASSPGQGNNQPQHF

D: NA
V: TRBV4-2
J: TRBJ1-1
size: NA
DNA: TGTGCCAGCAGCCAAGATAGGGGACCAGGGGTAGCTTTCTTT
CDR3: CASSQDRGPGVAFF

D: NA
V: TRBV7-8
J: TRBJ2-1
size: once
DNA: TGTGCCAGCATGGGAGGGGGCCTCTACAATGAGCAGTTCTTC
CDR3: CASMGGGLYNEQFF

D: NA
V: TRBV6-4
J: TRBJ1-2
size: NA
DNA: TGTGCCAGCAGTGACTCAGGGGGAATCAATGGCTACACCTTC
CDR3: CASSDSGGINGYTF

D: NA
V: TRBV2
J: TRBJ2-1
size: NA
DNA: TGTGCCAGCAGTCTAGGGCGGGGCAATGAGCAGTTCTTC
CDR3: CASSLGRGNEQFF

D: NA
V: TRBV5-4
J: TRBJ1-2
size: NA
DNA: TGTGCCAGCAGCTTGGGCGAGGATTACTATGGCTACACCTTC
CDR3: CASSLGEDYYGYTF

D: NA
V: TRBV7-3
J: TRBJ2-3
size: NA
DNA: TGTGCCAGCAGCTTAACTTACACAGATACGCAGTATTTT
CDR3: CASSLTYTDTQYF

D: NA
V: TRBV27
J: TRBJ1-5
size: NA
DNA: TGTGCCAGCAGTTTATCAGGGTACCAGCCCCAGCATTTT
CDR3: CASSLSGYQPQHF

D: NA
V: TRBV19
J: TRBJ1-4
size: NA
DNA: TGTGCCAGTAGTATGGACACTAATGAAAAACTGTTTTTT
CDR3: CASSMDTNEKLFF

D: TRBD1
V: TRBV5-5
J: TRBJ2-7
size: few
DNA: TGTGCCAGCAGCAAACCGGGACAGACTTACGAGCAGTACTTC
CDR3: CASSKPGQTYEQYF

D: NA
V: TRBV6-1
J: TRBJ1-2
size: NA
DNA: TGTGCCAGCAGTGAGCCACCGGACTATGGCTACACCTTC
CDR3: CASSEPPDYGYTF

D: NA
V: TRBV5-1
J: TRBJ1-2
size: NA
DNA: TGCGCCAGCAGTTCCCCACGGGGAGGCTACACCTTC
CDR3: CASSSPRGGYTF

D: TRBD1
V: TRBV9
J: TRBJ2-7
size: NA
DNA: TGTGCCAGCAGCAAAGGACAGGGTGGTGTAGCCTACGAGCAGTACTTC
CDR3: CASSKGQGGVAYEQYF

D: NA
V: TRBV11-3
J: TRBJ2-7
size: NA
DNA: TGTGCCAGCAGCTTTGGGCCCTCATTGGACTACGAGCAGTACTTC
CDR3: CASSFGPSLDYEQYF

D: NA
V: TRBV5-1
J: TRBJ2-3
size: NA
DNA: TGCGCCAGCAGCTTGGGAGGGGGTCCCGGGGCGCTAGATACGCAGTATTTT
CDR3: CASSLGGGPGALDTQYF

D: NA
V: TRBV12-2
J: TRBJ2-3
size: NA
DNA: TGTGCAAGTCGCCTGAGAGACGGGGGGGGCGCGTCAGATACGCAGTATTTT
CDR3: CASRLRDGGGASDTQYF

D: TRBD1
V: TRBV19
J: TRBJ1-5
size: NA
DNA: TGTGCCAGTAATCCGACAGGGGGTCAGCCCCAGCATTTT
CDR3: CASNPTGGQPQHF

D: NA
V: TRBV10-3
J: TRBJ1-1
size: NA
DNA: TGTGCCATCAGTGAGTCTGGCAGAATGAACACTGAAGCTTTCTTT
CDR3: CAISESGRMNTEAFF

D: NA
V: TRBV14
J: TRBJ1-6
size: NA
DNA: TGTGCCAGCAGCTTCGATTTCGGTTCACCCCTCCACTTT
CDR3: CASSFDFGSPLHF

D: TRBD1
V: TRBV5-4
J: TRBJ2-7
size: NA
DNA: TGTGCCAGCAGCATGGGGACAGGGGGCCGCGAGCAGTACTTC
CDR3: CASSMGTGGREQYF

D: NA
V: TRBV18
J: TRBJ2-2
size: once
DNA: TGTGCCAGCTCACCACCCGGGGAGCTGTTTTTT
CDR3: CASSPPGELFF

D: NA
V: TRBV5-6
J: TRBJ1-2
size: few
DNA: TGTGCCAGCAGCTTGGTTCAGAAGGCCTATGGCTACACCTTC
CDR3: CASSLVQKAYGYTF

D: NA
V: TRBV7-2
J: TRBJ1-2
size: NA
DNA: TGTGCCAGCAGCTTGGGGGGGTCCCTTAACTATGGCTACACCTTC
CDR3: CASSLGGSLNYGYTF

D: NA
V: TRBV6-2/TRBV6-3
J: TRBJ1-2
size: NA
DNA: TGTGCCAGCAGTTACGCACAGGGCGCCTATGGCTACACCTTC
CDR3: CASSYAQGAYGYTF

D: TRBD2
V: TRBV6-5
J: TRBJ2-1
size: NA
DNA: TGTGCCAGCAGCCAAAGCGGGGACTCCTACAATGAGCAGTTCTTC
CDR3: CASSQSGDSYNEQFF

D: NA
V: TRBV9
J: TRBJ1-2
size: NA
DNA: TGTGCCAGCAGCGTAGTGGGCCAGGGAGGCGGCTACACCTTC
CDR3: CASSVVGQGGGYTF

D: NA
V: TRBV7-2
J: TRBJ2-3
size: NA
DNA: TGTGCCAGCAGCTCACCCGGGACCCCTGGGGATACGCAGTATTTT
CDR3: CASSSPGTPGDTQYF

D: NA
V: TRBV30
J: TRBJ1-2
size: NA
DNA: TGTGCCTGGAGTGATCAGGGGTTGGGGGGCTACACCTTC
CDR3: CAWSDQGLGGYTF

D: NA
V: TRBV5-1
J: TRBJ1-4
size: NA
DNA: TGCGCCAGCAGCTTGGGGGTTCAGGGTGGTGAAAAACTGTTTTTT
CDR3: CASSLGVQGGEKLFF

D: NA
V: TRBV24-1
J: TRBJ1-2
size: NA
DNA: TGTGCCACCAGTGACCCTGGACGGGACTATGGCTACACCTTC
CDR3: CATSDPGRDYGYTF

D: TRBD2
V: TRBV6-2/TRBV6-3
J: TRBJ2-1
size: NA
DNA: TGTGCCAGCAGTCCCACTAGCGGGGAGTACAATGAGCAGTTCTTC
CDR3: CASSPTSGEYNEQFF